This T cell receptor beta chain is drawn from a study of cytomegalovirus exposure and HLA in healthy donors. General study results and limits: Published work reported that the classifier diagnosed cytomegalovirus status with high specificity and sensitivity. Rarity held for most TCR sequences, but there were some public TCRs that occurred in many donors. According to the study, roughly 180 TCR beta chains were cytomegalovirus-associated.

The germline V gene encodes CDR1 MNHEY and CDR2 SMNVEV (reference sequence). The CDR3 is made up of 17 amino acids. The junction had 9 bases not matched to a gene; V was cut back by 2 bases and J by 1 base. Libraries were prepared by immunoSEQ multiplex PCR; TCRdb keeps only in-frame clonotypes and omits some of them. Counted here are 220,000 or so clones, 75% to 95% occurring once; the ten biggest clones make up approximately 1%. About this clone itself: Antigen: not known.

The sample was PBMCs. This TCR was recovered from a woman aged 18-35 years in good health and CMV-seronegative. The chain couples TRBV27 to TRBJ1-2; TRBD1 agrees at 8 bases. In DNA, the CDR3 is TGTGCCAGCAGTTTACACTACCTACAGGGGGTTAACTATGGCTACACCTTC. It yields the protein CASSLHYLQGVNYGYTF.